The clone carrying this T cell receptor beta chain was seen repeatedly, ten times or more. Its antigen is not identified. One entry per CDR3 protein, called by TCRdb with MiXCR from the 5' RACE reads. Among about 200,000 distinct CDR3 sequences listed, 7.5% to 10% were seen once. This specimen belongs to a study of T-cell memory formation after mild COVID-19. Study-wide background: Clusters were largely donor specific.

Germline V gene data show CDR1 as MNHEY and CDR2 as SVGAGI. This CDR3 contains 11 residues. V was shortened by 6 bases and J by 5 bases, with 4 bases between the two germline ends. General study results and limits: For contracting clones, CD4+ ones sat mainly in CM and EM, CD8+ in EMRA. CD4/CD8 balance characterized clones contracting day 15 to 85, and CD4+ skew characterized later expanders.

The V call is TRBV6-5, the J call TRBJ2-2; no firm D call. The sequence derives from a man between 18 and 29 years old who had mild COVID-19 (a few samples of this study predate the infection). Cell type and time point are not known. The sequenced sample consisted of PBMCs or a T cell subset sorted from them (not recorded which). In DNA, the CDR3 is TGTGCCAGCAGCCAAACCGGGGAGCTGTTTTTT. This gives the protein CASSQTGELFF.